These 22 T cell receptor beta chains originate from one sample sequenced in a study of OX40 agonist ivuxolimab in advanced cancers. Produced via immunoSEQ multiplex PCR; TCRdb's table is partial and in-frame only. The profile shows about 66,000 clones, about three quarters of them singletons. The material was CD4+ or CD8+ T cells sorted from blood, obtained in a trial of the OX40 agonist ivuxolimab. The source of these receptors is an adult with an advanced solid tumor such as melanoma, head and neck, liver or kidney cancer.

In this sample, this clone turned up a few times. The chain is built from TRBV10-1 and TRBJ2-4; maybe TRBD2 (6 bases). Germline V lookup: CDR1 WNHNN, CDR2 SYGVQD (reference sequence). The CDR3 loop spans 13 amino acids. Trimming left V 0 bases short and J 7 bases short, with 7 bases between. In nucleotides, the CDR3 is TGCGCCAGCAGTGAGTCGGAGGGCAACATTCAGTACTTC. Its translation: CASSESEGNIQYF.

This clone was seen once. Here the CDR3 DNA reads TGTGCCAGCAGCGTTGCTCCCGGGACTGGAGTCGGCGATGAGCAGTTCTTC. It specifies CASSVAPGTGVGDEQFF. This chain joins TRBV9 and TRBJ2-1, with a weak D call TRBD2 (6 bases). This CDR3 comprises 17 residues. CDR1 is SGDLS and CDR2 is YYNGEE in the germline V gene. With 2 bases removed from V and 8 bases from J, the gap between germline ends came to 23 bases.

The J gene is TRBJ2-6, the V gene TRBV4-2, with D maybe TRBD1 (6 bases). Trimming pared 3 bases from V and 0 bases from J, leaving 12 bases between. Germline V CDR1 and CDR2: LGHNA, YNFKEQ. The CDR3 totals 17 residues. This CDR3 is CASSQPTGSSGANVLTF. The CDR3 DNA reads TGTGCCAGCAGCCAGCCGACAGGAAGCTCTGGGGCCAACGTCCTGACTTTC.

The V call is TRBV5-1, the J call TRBJ2-7; TRBD2 matches at 10 bases. Per germline, CDR1 SGHRS and CDR2 YFSETQ. Trimming removed 6 bases from V and 7 bases from J; junction bases left unmatched: 4. CDR3 length: 12 amino acids. CDR3 DNA: TGCGCCAGCACTAGCGGGAGAGGGGAGCAGTACTTC. This translates into CASTSGRGEQYF.

This clone was recorded once. This rearrangement joins TRBV7-9 to TRBJ2-1, with 13 nucleotides matching TRBD2. This CDR3 is 16 amino acids long. Unmatched junction bases numbered 2, after V lost 2 bases and J lost 4 bases. Germline V gene sequence: CDR1 SEHNR, CDR2 FQNEAQ (reference sequence). CDR3 loop: CASSLRTSGGYNEQFF. The CDR3 DNA sequence: TGTGCCAGCAGCTTACGGACTAGCGGGGGATACAATGAGCAGTTCTTC.

The chain is built from TRBV5-4 and TRBJ2-5, with 7 bases matching TRBD2. The trim removed 2 bases at V and 7 bases at J, leaving 8 bases unmatched. Germline lookup yields CDR1 SGHNT and CDR2 YYREEE (reference sequence). The CDR3 is 14 residues long. The chain's CDR3 is CASSFAGEGVTQYF. CDR3 DNA sequence: TGTGCCAGCAGCTTTGCGGGAGAAGGGGTGACCCAGTACTTC.

The CDR3 is CASSYQNTEAFF. CDR3 DNA: TGTGCCAGCAGTTACCAAAACACTGAAGCTTTCTTT. The chain carries TRBV6-5 and TRBJ1-1; D gene unclear. Trimming took off 2 bases at V and 2 bases at J, with 3 bases between the two ends. Germline V gene lookup returns CDR1 MNHEY and CDR2 SVGAGI. This CDR3 has 12 amino acids.

The chain joins TRBV11-2 to TRBJ2-3; TRBD2 matches 9 bases. This CDR3 contains 17 residues. Germline-derived CDR1 and CDR2 are SGHAT and FQNNGV. Trimming cost V 0 bases and J 5 bases; bases outside gene matches: 9. Written as DNA, the CDR3 is TGTGCCAGCAGCTTAGATATCGCGGGGGGGAGAGGAGATACGCAGTATTTT. Translating gives CASSLDIAGGRGDTQYF.

This sequence joins TRBV6-1 and TRBJ1-5; D might be TRBD1 (5 bases). Per the germline V gene, CDR1 is MNHNS and CDR2 is SASEGT. This CDR3 region has 14 residues. Trimming removed 11 bases from V and 9 bases from J, with 23 bases in between. The CDR3 sequence is CALATGQGGSPQHF. The CDR3 bases are TGTGCCCTAGCGACGGGTCAGGGAGGATCGCCCCAGCATTTT.

The gene calls are TRBV29-1 and TRBJ2-3, with D hard to call. From germline, CDR1 is SQVTM and CDR2 ANQGSEA. The CDR3 has 12 amino acids. Trimming left V 4 bases short and J 4 bases short, with 9 bases between. The CDR3 region is CSVVLGADTQYF. In DNA, the CDR3 is TGCAGCGTTGTCCTGGGCGCAGATACGCAGTATTTT.

The chain uses TRBV6-5 and TRBJ2-7, with D possibly being TRBD1 (6 bases). Germline values: CDR1 MNHEY, CDR2 SVGAGI. Trimming took off 0 bases at V and 7 bases at J, with 16 bases between the two ends. CDR3 size: 15 residues. The CDR3 DNA sequence: TGTGCCAGCAGTTACTCAGGGGCAGGGGAAAGGGAGCAGTACTTC. Its protein product is CASSYSGAGEREQYF.

The J gene is TRBJ2-1, the V gene TRBV6-1; 7 bases line up with TRBD1. V was clipped by 4 bases and J by 3 bases; unmatched bases: 3. There are 14 residues in the CDR3. Germline CDR1 reads MNHNS; CDR2 reads SASEGT. CDR3: CASSGGTDYNEQFF. In DNA, the CDR3 is TGTGCCAGCAGTGGTGGGACAGACTACAATGAGCAGTTCTTC.

V and J are TRBV20-1 and TRBJ2-7, with D possibly being TRBD1 (5 bases). V lost 3 bases, J lost 6 bases, and 9 bases lay in between. This CDR3 comprises 11 residues. CDR1 DFQATT and CDR2 SNEGSKA come from the germline V gene (reference sequence). The CDR3 spells CSASVTVEQYF. Here the CDR3 DNA reads TGCAGTGCTAGCGTGACAGTCGAGCAGTACTTC.

The V call is TRBV5-6, the J call TRBJ1-5, with D maybe TRBD1 (5 bases). Germline CDR1 reads SGHDT; CDR2 reads YYEEEE. The CDR3 covers 15 residues. V lost 3 bases and J lost 4, with 14 bases in between. The CDR3: CASSSRGAGNQPQHF. The CDR3 DNA reads as TGTGCCAGCAGCTCCCGCGGGGCTGGAAATCAGCCCCAGCATTTT. The entire variable domain, with the rest obtained from reference TRBV5-6 and TRBJ1-5, is as follows: DAGVTQSPTHLIKTRGQQVTLRCSPKSGHDTVSWYQQALGQGPQFIFQYYEEEERQRGNFPDRFSGHQFPNYSSELNVNALLLGDSALYLCASSSRGAGNQPQHFGDGTRLSIL.

This clone was seen more than once but under ten times. The chain combines TRBV7-8 with TRBJ2-1; 9 bases fit TRBD2. After removal of 1 base from V and 6 bases from J, the junction contained 4 bases not matched to a gene. The CDR3 sequence is 15 residues long. From germline, CDR1 is SGHVS and CDR2 FQNEAQ. The DNA for the CDR3 is TGTGCCAGCAGCTTAGTAGCGGGAGTCCGCAATGAGCAGTTCTTC. This sequence encodes CASSLVAGVRNEQFF.

The V and J genes are TRBV30 and TRBJ1-6; TRBD1 is a possible D gene (6 bases). Germline loops: CDR1 GTSNPN, CDR2 SVGIG (reference sequence). The V gene lost 0 bases and the J gene lost 4 bases, with 10 bases spanning the gap. The CDR3 length is 15 residues. Here the CDR3 DNA reads TGTGCCTGGAGTGTAGGACAGTCTTATAATTCACCCCTCCACTTT. Protein sequence: CAWSVGQSYNSPLHF.

The genes are TRBV19 and TRBJ2-7, with D uncertain. Germline assignment: CDR1 LNHDA and CDR2 SQIVND (reference sequence). The CDR3 length is 11 residues. Trimming took off 4 bases at V and 3 bases at J, with 4 bases between the two ends. The CDR3 nucleotides are TGTGCCAGTAGTAGGGGCTACGAGCAGTACTTC. This encodes CASSRGYEQYF. Complete variable domain (other parts from reference TRBV19 and TRBJ2-7): DGGITQSPKYLFRKEGQNVTLSCEQNLNHDAMYWYRQDPGQGLRLIYYSQIVNDFQKGDIAEGYSVSREKKESFPLTVTSAQKNPTAFYLCASSRGYEQYFGPGTRLTVT.

The rearrangement links TRBV10-3 to TRBJ2-1; TRBD1 matches 7 bases. V was clipped by 6 bases and J by 5 bases; unmatched bases: 7. The CDR3 consists of 14 residues. Germline CDR1 and CDR2: ENHRY and SYGVKD. CDR3 loop: CAISTTGMDNEQFF. The CDR3 DNA reads as TGTGCCATCAGCACGACAGGGATGGACAATGAGCAGTTCTTC.

The chain is built from TRBV5-4 and TRBJ1-1, with D unresolved. The length of the CDR3 is 14 residues. Trimming removed 6 bases at V and 5 bases at J, with 17 bases between. Germline V gene data show CDR1 as SGHNT and CDR2 as YYREEE (reference sequence). The CDR3 sequence: CASNPRNYPTEAFF. CDR3 in DNA: TGTGCCAGCAACCCCCGTAACTACCCAACTGAAGCTTTCTTT. Full variable domain (outside the CDR3, taken from reference TRBV5-4 and TRBJ1-1): ETGVTQSPTHLIKTRGQQVTLRCSSQSGHNTVSWYQQALGQGPQFIFQYYREEENGRGNFPPRFSGLQFPNYSSELNVNALELDDSALYLCASNPRNYPTEAFFGQGTRLTVV.

This chain links TRBV28 with TRBJ2-7, with D unresolved. The CDR3 spans 12 residues. V lost 6 bases and J 4 bases, leaving 10 bases between the germline ends. Germline CDR1 MDHEN, CDR2 SYDVKM. The CDR3, as DNA: TGTGCCAGCAGCCGACAACTTTACGAGCAGTACTTC. Translating gives CASSRQLYEQYF.

This clone occurred many times. The gene calls are TRBV19 and TRBJ1-5, with D possibly TRBD1 on 6 matching bases. CDR1 and CDR2 (germline): LNHDA, SQIVND (reference sequence). With 3 bases removed from V and 6 bases from J, the gap between germline ends came to 18 bases. CDR3 length: 16 residues. CDR3 sequence: CASSITAGALSQPQHF. The CDR3 nucleotides read TGTGCCAGTAGTATCACTGCAGGGGCGCTTAGTCAGCCCCAGCATTTT.

The chain is built from TRBV6-6 and TRBJ2-5, with D possibly being TRBD1 or TRBD2 (5 bases each). V lost 6 bases and J 3 bases, leaving 11 bases between the germline ends. This CDR3 has 13 amino acids. CDR1 is MNHNY and CDR2 is SVGAGI in the germline V gene (reference sequence). The CDR3 DNA follows: TGTGCCAGCAGGGGGCTAGCCGAAGAGACCCAGTACTTC. The encoded protein is CASRGLAEETQYF.